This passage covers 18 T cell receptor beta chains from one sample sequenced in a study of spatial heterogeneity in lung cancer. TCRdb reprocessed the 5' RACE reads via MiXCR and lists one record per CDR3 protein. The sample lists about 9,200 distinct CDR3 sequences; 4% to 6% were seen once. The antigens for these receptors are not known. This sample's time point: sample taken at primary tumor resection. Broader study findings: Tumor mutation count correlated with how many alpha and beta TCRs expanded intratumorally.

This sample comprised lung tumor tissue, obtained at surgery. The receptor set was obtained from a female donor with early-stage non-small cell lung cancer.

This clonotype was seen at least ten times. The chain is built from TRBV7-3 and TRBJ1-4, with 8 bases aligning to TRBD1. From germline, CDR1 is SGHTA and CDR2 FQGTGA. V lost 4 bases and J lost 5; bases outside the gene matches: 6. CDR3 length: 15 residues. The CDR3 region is CASSSTGGSNEKLFF. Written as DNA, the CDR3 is TGTGCCAGCAGCTCTACAGGGGGATCGAATGAAAAACTGTTTTTT.

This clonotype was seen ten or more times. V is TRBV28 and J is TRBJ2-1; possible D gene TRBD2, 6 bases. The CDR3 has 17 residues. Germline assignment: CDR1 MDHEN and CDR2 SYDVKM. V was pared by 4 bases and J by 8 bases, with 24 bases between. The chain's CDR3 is CASSYAEGSGPYYEQFF. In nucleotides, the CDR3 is TGTGCCAGCAGTTACGCGGAGGGTAGCGGACCCTATTATGAGCAGTTCTTC.

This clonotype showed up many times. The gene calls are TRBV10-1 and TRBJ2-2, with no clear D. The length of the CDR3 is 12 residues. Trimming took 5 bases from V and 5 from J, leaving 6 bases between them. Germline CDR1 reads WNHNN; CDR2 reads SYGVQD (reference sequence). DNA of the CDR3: TGCGCCAGCAGTTTGGGGACCGGGGAGCTGTTTTTT. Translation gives CASSLGTGELFF.

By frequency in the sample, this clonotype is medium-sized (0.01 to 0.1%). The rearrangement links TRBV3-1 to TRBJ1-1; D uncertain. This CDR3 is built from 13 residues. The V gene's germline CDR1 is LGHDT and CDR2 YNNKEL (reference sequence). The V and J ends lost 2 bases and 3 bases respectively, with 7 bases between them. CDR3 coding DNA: TGTGCCAGCAGCCAACTGGCGGACACTGAAGCTTTCTTT. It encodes CASSQLADTEAFF. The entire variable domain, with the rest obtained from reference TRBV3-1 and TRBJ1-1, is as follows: DTAVSQTPKYLVTQMGNDKSIKCEQNLGHDTMYWYKQDSKKFLKIMFSYNNKELIINETVPNRFSPKSPDKAHLNLHINSLELGDSAVYFCASSQLADTEAFFGQGTRLTVV.

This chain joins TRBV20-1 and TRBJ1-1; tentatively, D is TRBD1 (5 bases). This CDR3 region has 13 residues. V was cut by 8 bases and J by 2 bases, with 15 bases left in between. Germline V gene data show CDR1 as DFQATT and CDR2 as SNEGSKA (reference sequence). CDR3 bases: TGCAGTACGAAGCGGCAGGGTAACACTGAAGCTTTCTTT. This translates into CSTKRQGNTEAFF.

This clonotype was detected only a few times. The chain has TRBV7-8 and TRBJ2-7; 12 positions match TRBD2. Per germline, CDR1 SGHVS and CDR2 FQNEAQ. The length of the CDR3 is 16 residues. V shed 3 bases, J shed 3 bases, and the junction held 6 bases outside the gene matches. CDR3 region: CASSFRLAGVVYEQYF. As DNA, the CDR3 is TGTGCCAGCAGCTTCAGACTAGCGGGAGTCGTCTACGAGCAGTACTTC.

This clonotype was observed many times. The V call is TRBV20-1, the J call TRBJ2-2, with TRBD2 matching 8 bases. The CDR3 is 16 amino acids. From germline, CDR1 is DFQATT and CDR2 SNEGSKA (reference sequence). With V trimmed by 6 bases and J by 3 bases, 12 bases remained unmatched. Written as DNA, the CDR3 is TGCAGTGCGGAACGTCCGGGACTAGAGGACACCGGGGAGCTGTTTTTT. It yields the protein CSAERPGLEDTGELFF.

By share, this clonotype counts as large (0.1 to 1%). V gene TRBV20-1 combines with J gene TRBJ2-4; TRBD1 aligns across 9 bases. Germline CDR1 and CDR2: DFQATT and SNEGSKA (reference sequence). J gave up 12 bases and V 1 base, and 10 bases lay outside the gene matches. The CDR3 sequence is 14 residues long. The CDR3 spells CSARVQPGQGNQYF. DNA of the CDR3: TGCAGTGCTAGAGTTCAGCCGGGACAGGGCAATCAGTACTTC.

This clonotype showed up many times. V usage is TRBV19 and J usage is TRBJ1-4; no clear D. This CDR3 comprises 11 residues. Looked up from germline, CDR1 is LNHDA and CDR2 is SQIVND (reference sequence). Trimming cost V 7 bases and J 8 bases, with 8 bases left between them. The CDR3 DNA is TGTGCCAGTACGGGAAAAGAAAAACTGTTTTTT. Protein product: CASTGKEKLFF.

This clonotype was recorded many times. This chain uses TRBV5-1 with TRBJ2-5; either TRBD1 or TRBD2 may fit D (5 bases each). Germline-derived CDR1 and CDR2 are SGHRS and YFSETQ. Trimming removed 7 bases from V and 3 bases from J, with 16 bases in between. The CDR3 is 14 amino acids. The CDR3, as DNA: TGCGCCAGCGGGACGGGCGTCCCCGAAGAGACCCAGTACTTC. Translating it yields CASGTGVPEETQYF.

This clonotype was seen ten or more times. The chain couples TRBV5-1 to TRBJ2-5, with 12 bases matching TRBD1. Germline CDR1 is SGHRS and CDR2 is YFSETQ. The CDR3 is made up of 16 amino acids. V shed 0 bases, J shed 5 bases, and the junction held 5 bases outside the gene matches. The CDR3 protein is CASSLAGTGGGETQYF. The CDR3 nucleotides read TGCGCCAGCAGCTTGGCCGGGACAGGGGGCGGGGAGACCCAGTACTTC.

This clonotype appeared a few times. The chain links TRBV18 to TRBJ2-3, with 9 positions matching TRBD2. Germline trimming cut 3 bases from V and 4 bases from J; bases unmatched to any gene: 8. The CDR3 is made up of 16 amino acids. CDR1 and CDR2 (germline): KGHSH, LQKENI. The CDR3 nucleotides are TGTGCCAGCTCACCCCCCGGGACTAGCCAGGCAGATACGCAGTATTTT. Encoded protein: CASSPPGTSQADTQYF.

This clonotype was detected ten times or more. The CDR3 spells CASSFGPNSGANVLTF. The CDR3 DNA is TGCGCCAGCAGCTTCGGTCCCAACTCTGGGGCCAACGTCCTGACTTTC. J is TRBJ2-6 and V is TRBV5-1; no clear D. Trimming removed 2 bases from V and 0 bases from J, with 9 bases in between. This CDR3 contains 16 residues. The germline gives CDR1 SGHRS, CDR2 YFSETQ.

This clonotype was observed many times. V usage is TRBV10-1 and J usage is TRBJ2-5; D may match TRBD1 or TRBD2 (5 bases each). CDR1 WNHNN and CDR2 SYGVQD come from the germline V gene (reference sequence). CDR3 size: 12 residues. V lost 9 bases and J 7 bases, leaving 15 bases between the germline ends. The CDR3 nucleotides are TGCGCCAGTTCACCAGGGAGAGGGACCCAGTACTTC. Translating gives CASSPGRGTQYF.

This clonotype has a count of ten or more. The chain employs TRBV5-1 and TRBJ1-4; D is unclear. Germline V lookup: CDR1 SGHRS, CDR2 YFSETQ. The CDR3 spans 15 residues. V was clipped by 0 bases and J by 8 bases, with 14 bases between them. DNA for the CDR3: TGCGCCAGCAGCTTGGCCGGGGAGGCCGCGGAAAAACTGTTTTTT. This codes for CASSLAGEAAEKLFF.

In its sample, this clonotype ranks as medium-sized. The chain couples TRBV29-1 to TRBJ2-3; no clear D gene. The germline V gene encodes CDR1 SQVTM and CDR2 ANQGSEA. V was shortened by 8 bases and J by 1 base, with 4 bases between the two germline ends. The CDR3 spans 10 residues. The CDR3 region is CSTGTDTQYF. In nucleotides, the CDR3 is TGCAGCACGGGCACAGATACGCAGTATTTT.

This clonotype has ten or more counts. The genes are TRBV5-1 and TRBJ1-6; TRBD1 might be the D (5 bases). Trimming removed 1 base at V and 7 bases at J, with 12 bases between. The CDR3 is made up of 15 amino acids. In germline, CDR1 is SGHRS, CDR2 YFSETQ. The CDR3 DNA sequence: TGCGCCAGCAGCTTGAGGGGCGCGGGGAATTCACCCCTCCACTTT. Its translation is CASSLRGAGNSPLHF.

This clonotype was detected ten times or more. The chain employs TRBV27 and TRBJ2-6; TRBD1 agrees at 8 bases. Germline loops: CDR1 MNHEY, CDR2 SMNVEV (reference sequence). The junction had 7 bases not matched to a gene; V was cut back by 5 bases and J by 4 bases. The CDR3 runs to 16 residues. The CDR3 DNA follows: TGTGCCAGCAGTCCTTGGACAGGGAAAGGGGCCAACGTCCTGACTTTC. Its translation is CASSPWTGKGANVLTF.